This TCR beta chain was retrieved from a study of OX40 agonist ivuxolimab in advanced cancers. The overall study: Ivuxolimab was administered intravenously to patients at 0.01 to 10 mg/kg every 2 weeks. Three partial responders included one hepatocellular carcinoma patient and two cutaneous melanoma patients. Findings and caveats of the study: Clones of CD4+ and CD8+ blood T cells grew by week 6 at doses of 0.1 to 3.0 mg/kg. The average count of expanded clones was higher among CD8+ T cells than among CD4+.

Method: immunoSEQ multiplex PCR; TCRdb's copy keeps in-frame clones and lacks some. The sample holds 53,000 or so clones, 75% to 85% seen once. V lost 5 bases and J lost 4; bases outside the gene matches: 8. CDR1 and CDR2 from the germline V gene are SGHTA and FQGTGA. The CDR3 extends over 15 amino acids. This clone was picked up one time. Its antigen is undetermined. The TCR comes from an adult with an advanced solid tumor such as melanoma, head and neck, liver or kidney cancer. Specimen: CD4+ or CD8+ T cells sorted from blood, collected in a trial of the OX40 agonist ivuxolimab. The chain links TRBV7-3 to TRBJ2-5; 9 bases map to TRBD1. In DNA form, the CDR3 reads TGTGCCAGCAGCGCAGGGGGGACAGGGAGAGAGACCCAGTACTTC. Its protein is CASSAGGTGRETQYF.